This T cell receptor beta chain originates from a study of cytomegalovirus exposure and HLA in healthy donors. The wider study: Ancestry clustering placed around four fifths of over 300 genotyped donors in the Caucasian-associated cluster.

As concerns this clone: The sample contains more than one DNA sequence encoding this CDR3.

The germline V gene encodes CDR1 MRHNA and CDR2 SNTAGT. Deletions cut 2 bases from V and 2 bases from J, with 11 bases between. The CDR3 totals 15 residues. The PCR ran on 60 Vbeta and 13 Jbeta primers. The authors' processing: It was a later analysis that counted about 80 million unique TCR beta chains, of which some 9.9 million were shared. Assay: immunoSEQ multiplex PCR; the TCRdb copy retains only in-frame clones and omits some. The DNA gave D and trimming, while V, J and clone size come from that table. The sample contains 120,000 or so clones, 80% of which appear only once. This TCR was sampled from a young man in good health and CMV-seropositive. The chain has TRBV6-4 and TRBJ2-3; D is unclear. Sequenced sample: PBMCs. The CDR3 here is CASSDHAGTTDTQYF. The CDR3 nucleotides read TGTGCCAGCAGTGACCACGCAGGAACCACAGATACGCAGTATTTT.